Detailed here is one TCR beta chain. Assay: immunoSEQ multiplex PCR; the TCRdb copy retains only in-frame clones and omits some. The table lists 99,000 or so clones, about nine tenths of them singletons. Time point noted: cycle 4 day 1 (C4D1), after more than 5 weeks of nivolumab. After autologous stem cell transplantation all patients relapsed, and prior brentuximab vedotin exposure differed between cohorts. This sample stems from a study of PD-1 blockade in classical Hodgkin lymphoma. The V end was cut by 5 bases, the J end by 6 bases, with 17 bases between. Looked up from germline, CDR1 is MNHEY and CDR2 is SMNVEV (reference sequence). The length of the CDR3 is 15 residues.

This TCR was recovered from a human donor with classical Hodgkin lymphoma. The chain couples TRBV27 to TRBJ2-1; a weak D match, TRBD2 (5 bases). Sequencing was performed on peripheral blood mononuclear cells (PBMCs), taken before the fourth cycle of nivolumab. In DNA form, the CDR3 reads TGTGCCAGCAGTCCACCCGGTACCGGGGTCAATGAGCAGTTCTTC. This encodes CASSPPGTGVNEQFF.